The 16 T cell receptor beta chains given below trace back to one sample, sequenced in a study of OX40 agonist ivuxolimab in advanced cancers. Assay: immunoSEQ multiplex PCR; the TCRdb copy retains only in-frame clones and omits some. The data hold some 12,000 clones, with 60% to 85% observed a single time. Specimen: CD4+ or CD8+ T cells sorted from blood, collected in a trial of the OX40 agonist ivuxolimab. The source of these receptors is an adult with an advanced solid tumor such as melanoma, head and neck, liver or kidney cancer.

The CDR3, as DNA: TGTGCCAGCAGTAGCAGCTACGAGCAGTACTTC. Translating it yields CASSSSYEQYF. The chain combines TRBV27 with TRBJ2-7, with no clear D. The CDR3 length is 11 residues. The V gene's germline CDR1 is MNHEY and CDR2 SMNVEV (reference sequence). The V end was cut by 5 bases, the J end by 3 bases, with 5 bases between.

In its sample, this clone ranks as medium-sized (0.01 to 0.1%). The chain carries TRBV25-1 and TRBJ2-3; no firm D call. The V gene's germline CDR1 is MGHDK and CDR2 SYGVNS. CDR3 length: 14 residues. V was shortened by 2 bases and J by 0 bases, with 6 bases between the two germline ends. The CDR3 region has the DNA TGTGCCAGCAGTGAAGGGTTTAGCACAGATACGCAGTATTTT. It codes for CASSEGFSTDTQYF.

The CDR3 region has the DNA TGTGCCAGCAGTTACAGTCGGACAGGGGGTGGCTATGGCTACACCTTC. Its translation is CASSYSRTGGGYGYTF. The rearrangement uses TRBV6-5 and TRBJ1-2; 10 bases agree with TRBD1. CDR1 and CDR2 (germline): MNHEY, SVGAGI. The CDR3 has 16 residues. V lost 2 bases, J lost 4 bases, and 7 bases stayed unmatched.

The CDR3 loop is CASSATLGEDTEAFF. The CDR3 nucleotides are TGTGCCAGCAGCGCAACTCTAGGGGAGGACACTGAAGCTTTCTTT. V gene TRBV11-2 combines with J gene TRBJ1-1, with D maybe TRBD1 (5 bases). This CDR3 is built from 15 residues. In germline, CDR1 is SGHAT, CDR2 FQNNGV. The V gene lost 5 bases and the J gene lost 3 bases, with 16 bases spanning the gap.

This chain uses TRBV27 with TRBJ2-1; 13 bases are shared with TRBD2. V shed 3 bases and J 3 bases; nucleotides not matched to a gene: 2. Germline CDR1 and CDR2: MNHEY and SMNVEV (reference sequence). The CDR3 runs 16 residues. The CDR3 here is CASSFGTSGDYNEQFF. The DNA for the CDR3 is TGTGCCAGCAGTTTCGGGACTAGCGGGGACTACAATGAGCAGTTCTTC.

The chain has TRBV28 and TRBJ1-1; D not resolved. The CDR3 has 15 residues. V lost 5 bases, J lost 0 bases, and 13 bases lay in between. The V gene's germline CDR1 is MDHEN and CDR2 SYDVKM. CDR3 DNA: TGTGCCAGCAGTGCTCTTAGGGAGGTGAACACTGAAGCTTTCTTT. Translation: CASSALREVNTEAFF.

Note on this clone: One junction end disagrees with the germline gene, perhaps due to a read error. Other DNA sequences in this specimen translate into the identical CDR3. The chain uses TRBV4-1 and TRBJ1-4, with 9 positions matching TRBD1. The CDR3 has 16 residues. The germline V gene encodes CDR1 MGHRA and CDR2 YSYEKL. The CDR3 is CASSAGQGLANEKLFF. The CDR3, as DNA: TGTGCCAGCAGCGCGGGACAGGGTTTGGCTAATGAAAAACTGTTTTTT.

The chain carries TRBV19 and TRBJ2-1; D perhaps matches TRBD1 (6 bases). This CDR3 is built from 15 residues. In germline, CDR1 is LNHDA, CDR2 SQIVND (reference sequence). Deletions cut 3 bases from V and 0 bases from J, with 9 bases between. The CDR3 DNA is TGTGCCAGTAGTATCGGACAGAACTCCTACAATGAGCAGTTCTTC. Amino acid sequence: CASSIGQNSYNEQFF.

CDR3 in DNA: TGTGCCAGCAGCTTAGTTTCGGTGCCGGATGGCTACACCTTC. Translating it yields CASSLVSVPDGYTF. V usage is TRBV7-2 and J usage is TRBJ1-2; D uncertain. The CDR3 is 14 residues long. V lost 1 base and J 6 bases, leaving 12 bases between the germline ends. Germline assignment: CDR1 SGHTA and CDR2 FQGNSA.

The chain has TRBV7-9 and TRBJ2-1; TRBD1 matches at 9 bases. The CDR3 runs 15 residues. V trimming: 0 bases; J trimming: 4 bases; junction bases outside the gene matches: 1. In germline, CDR1 is SEHNR, CDR2 FQNEAQ (reference sequence). The CDR3 nucleotides are TGTGCCAGCAGCTTAGCACAGGGGGCATACAATGAGCAGTTCTTC. It translates to CASSLAQGAYNEQFF.

The chain recombines TRBV4-1 with TRBJ1-1; the D is unclear. Trimming removed 1 base at V and 7 bases at J, with 13 bases between. This CDR3 comprises 14 residues. In germline, CDR1 is MGHRA, CDR2 YSYEKL. CDR3 coding DNA: TGCGCCAGCAGCCAAGCACCGGGTTGGGGTGAAGCTTTCTTT. Translated: CASSQAPGWGEAFF.

This chain links TRBV2 with TRBJ1-2; D is unclear. The CDR3 totals 12 residues. V was clipped by 1 base and J by 5 bases, with 5 bases between them. CDR1 is SNHLY and CDR2 is FYNNEI in the germline V gene. The DNA of the CDR3 is TGTGCCAGCAGTGAAGTGGGGTATGGCTACACCTTC. It is translated as CASSEVGYGYTF.

The chain has TRBV7-9 and TRBJ1-5; 8 bases line up with TRBD1. CDR1 and CDR2 from the germline V gene are SEHNR and FQNEAQ (reference sequence). J was trimmed by 7 bases and V by 1 base; bases with no gene match: 9. CDR3 length: 16 residues. The CDR3, as DNA: TGTGCCAGCAGCTTAGTGTCAGGACAGGGAAGGCAGCCCCAGCATTTT. It is translated as CASSLVSGQGRQPQHF.

The chain carries TRBV27 and TRBJ1-5; 8 bases align to TRBD1. This CDR3 contains 16 residues. Germline loops: CDR1 MNHEY, CDR2 SMNVEV (reference sequence). Trimming at V came to 4 bases and at J to 3 bases, leaving 8 bases not matched to a gene. CDR3 nucleotides: TGTGCCAGCAGTTCCTTCCGGGACAGGAACAATCAGCCCCAGCATTTT. Amino acid sequence: CASSSFRDRNNQPQHF.

The J gene is TRBJ2-2, the V gene TRBV27; 9 bases are shared with TRBD2. V shed 6 bases, J shed 4 bases, and the junction held 6 bases outside the gene matches. Looked up from germline, CDR1 is MNHEY and CDR2 is SMNVEV (reference sequence). This CDR3 region has 15 residues. The CDR3 is CASRMTSGLTGELFF. The CDR3, as DNA: TGTGCCAGCAGAATGACTAGCGGACTCACCGGGGAGCTGTTTTTT.

The chain employs TRBV11-3 and TRBJ2-5; D uncertain. V lost 5 bases to trimming and J lost 5 bases, with 12 bases between them. The germline V gene has CDR1 SGHNT and CDR2 YENEEA. The CDR3 spans 13 residues. Here the CDR3 DNA reads TGTGCCAGCAGCGACCGAGAAGGGGAGACCCAGTACTTC. Encoded protein: CASSDREGETQYF.